What follows describes a single T cell receptor beta chain. The antigen is undetermined. The sample comes from a study of radiation and T cells in renal cell carcinoma. Study-wide points: From baseline, blood top tumor clonotypes peaked at 2 weeks post-radiation. Pretreatment tumor biopsies were lacking, so baseline clonotypes are unknown.

Time point meaning: blood 4 weeks post-SBRT, at nephrectomy. The treatment was: 15 Gy SBRT to primary tumor, nephrectomy 4 weeks later. Nephrectomy followed 15 Gy stereotactic body radiation by 4 weeks. After SBRT, blood was collected at 2 and 4 weeks, plus baseline. Clones were sequenced by immunoSEQ multiplex PCR, and TCRdb holds only the in-frame ones, with some missing. The sample includes around 64,000 clones, over 60% of them seen just once. The source of this sequence is a man aged 55 to 70 with renal cell carcinoma. The sequencing here drew on blood, taken from a patient whose treatment included radiotherapy and nephrectomy.

DNA of the CDR3: TGTGCCAGCAGCGCGGACGGACCGACTGGCTACACCTTC. It yields the protein CASSADGPTGYTF. The chain joins TRBV9 to TRBJ1-2; D is unresolved. Trimming removed 3 bases at V and 7 bases at J, with 13 bases between. CDR1 and CDR2 (germline): SGDLS, YYNGEE. This CDR3 is built from 13 residues.